Listed below are T cell receptor beta chains from one sample, sequenced in a study of CD8+CD57+ T cells in acquired aplastic anemia. TCRdb analysed the reads with MiXCR anew, one entry per CDR3 protein. The table includes 74,000 or so distinct CDR3 sequences, 45% to 55% detected once. Sample: sorted CD4+, CD8+, or CD8+CD57+ T cells (not recorded which) from PBMCs. All receptors derive from a human donor in good health, serving as a control. Each CDR3 is given without its conserved first and last residue. A clone size is listed for some rows: how often the clone was seen (once, few, many), or a class if it is expanded.

clone_size	v_call	cdr3_aa
NA	TRBV10-3	AISESSTEMGQPQH
NA	TRBV20-1	SARQSPGTNYEQY
NA	TRBV9	ASSVGPVNTGELF
NA	TRBV9	ASSLGERTEAF
NA	TRBV7-9	ASSRDLGETQY
NA	TRBV19	ASRPVEPNTEAF
many	TRBV19	ASSIVGGSYEEQF
once	TRBV19	ASSGTGGGIPYEQY
many	TRBV19	ASSSSLSGANVLT
NA	TRBV20-1	SASPREGTSSYEQY
NA	TRBV7-9	ASSLDAGGNSPLH
NA	TRBV9	ASSEYEDANYGYT
NA	TRBV19	ASSIGTSVDEQY
many	TRBV5-4	ASSLGVVAGGNEQF
NA	TRBV2	ASSRDEFRYT
many	TRBV12-3/TRBV12-4	ASGSRQHLLVGYT
NA	TRBV19	ASSLPGTTYGYT
many	TRBV6-6	ASSYSNRGAGGYT
few	TRBV7-2	ASGSRGQETQY
NA	TRBV5-1	ASSPTGGASYEQY
many	TRBV9	ASSVLAGGTDTQY
many	TRBV6-6	ATVAGVRETQY
NA	TRBV29-1	SVALGTVSYNEQF
many	TRBV6-1	ASSEGTASYGYT
NA	TRBV7-2	ASSFRDQPQH
once	TRBV7-6	ASSLNRQGGQETQY
NA	TRBV6-2/TRBV6-3	ASSLLFSLDTQY
NA	TRBV20-1	SAGPGYEQY
once	TRBV7-6	ASSLVASSGETQY
once	TRBV20-1	SNLLSTEAF
few	TRBV2	ASSGTGGSGETQY
many	TRBV4-2	ASSQDPDSGANVLT
many	TRBV27	ASSLSRSGGNTIY
NA	TRBV5-8	ASSRGLAYEQY
many	TRBV2	ASSELTSGPKETQY
once	TRBV7-8	ASGLGGLEEQY
once	TRBV7-8	ASSYLTSGDNEQF
NA	TRBV10-3	AISESWVDNSPLH
NA	TRBV10-3	ASSGLLQNSPLH
few	TRBV10-2	ASSGGQGLLNEQF
many	TRBV6-2/TRBV6-3	ASSYKAGRDEQY
NA	TRBV9	ASSPGTEFEAF
medium-sized	TRBV29-1	SVGDGATYEQY
NA	TRBV7-8	ASSPANVGARETQY
many	TRBV4-2	ASSQELGSSNTEAF
many	TRBV27	ASSLARQGSTLH
NA	TRBV29-1	SVPRAGYGEAF
NA	TRBV24-1	ATSDLGAQY
many	TRBV15	ATSRILVNSNQPQH
NA	TRBV7-2	ASSLVRDLNSPLH
NA	TRBV2	ASSGGSQPQH
NA	TRBV29-1	SAPTGGLGYGYT